Listed here are 22 T cell receptor beta chains from one sample, sequenced in a study of blood T cell repertoires in COVID-19 (dated by TCRdb to 2020 to 2021). Libraries were constructed by the immunoSEQ multiplex PCR assay. Drawn from immuneACCESS, this table holds only the in-frame rearrangements with V and J called that TCRdb kept. Clones are partly lost; checked studies trace under half to an unresolved V gene and leave the rest unexplained. The sample records about 220,000 clones, approximately 92% of which are singletons. Over 3% of the sample comes from the top ten. Sample: PBMCs or T cells enriched from blood (not recorded which). These TCRs come from a woman aged 18-35 years in a cohort exposed to, infected with or recovered from COVID-19 (not recorded which).

This chain connects TRBV27 to TRBJ2-7, with D unresolved. The CDR3 covers 15 residues. V lost 4 bases and J 2 bases, leaving 15 bases between the germline ends. CDR1 and CDR2 (germline): MNHEY, SMNVEV (reference sequence). The CDR3 region is CASSSEPGPPYEQYF. Written as DNA, the CDR3 is TGTGCCAGCAGTTCCGAACCGGGTCCTCCCTACGAGCAGTACTTC.

The chain combines TRBV6-5 with TRBJ2-3; 7 bases fit TRBD2. The ends lost 4 bases at V and 3 bases at J; junction bases unmatched: 7. The CDR3 sequence is 15 residues long. The germline gives CDR1 MNHEY, CDR2 SVGAGI. The CDR3 spells CASSSSGTTTDTQYF. The DNA for the CDR3 is TGTGCCAGCAGTTCTAGCGGAACAACAACAGATACGCAGTATTTT.

The genes are TRBV5-4 and TRBJ1-2; D may be TRBD1 (5 bases). CDR3 size: 11 residues. Germline CDR1 is SGHNT and CDR2 is YYREEE (reference sequence). V lost 7 bases to trimming and J lost 8 bases, with 12 bases between them. CDR3 in amino acids: CASFSGGGYTF. The CDR3 DNA reads as TGTGCCAGCTTCTCGGGGGGAGGCTACACCTTC.

The chain joins TRBV6-5 to TRBJ2-7; maybe TRBD2 (7 bases). Germline V CDR1 and CDR2: MNHEY, SVGAGI. CDR3 length: 15 residues. Trimming pared 6 bases from V and 5 bases from J, leaving 20 bases between. Written as DNA, the CDR3 is TGTGCCAGCAGCCCAGGGGAGGGTGGGAAGGACGAGCAGTACTTC. Translation: CASSPGEGGKDEQYF.

The CDR3: CATSDPRGSGEKLFF. CDR3 nucleotides: TGTGCCACCAGTGACCCACGGGGTTCGGGAGAAAAACTGTTTTTT. The chain carries TRBV24-1 and TRBJ1-4; unclear D gene. CDR3 length: 15 residues. Germline V lookup: CDR1 KGHDR, CDR2 SFDVKD. V was cut by 4 bases and J by 8 bases, with 16 bases left in between.

The sample holds a few counts of this clone. The chain couples TRBV6-1 to TRBJ1-5; D is undetermined. The CDR3 sequence is 16 residues long. Germline CDR1 MNHNS, CDR2 SASEGT. V was clipped by 2 bases and J by 5 bases, with 16 bases between them. The DNA for the CDR3 is TGTGCCAGCAGTGAACACGTGGGAGGGAACGATCAGCCCCAGCATTTT. Its translation: CASSEHVGGNDQPQHF.

The genes are TRBV7-6 and TRBJ1-1, with a possible D match to TRBD1 (5 bases). The CDR3 sequence is 15 residues long. Germline V gene data show CDR1 as SGHVS and CDR2 as FNYEAQ. Trimming removed 3 bases from V and 4 bases from J, with 15 bases in between. CDR3 nucleotide sequence: TGTGCCAGCAGCTTTGTCCAGGGTGAGGTCACTGAAGCTTTCTTT. It codes for CASSFVQGEVTEAFF.

CDR3 residues: CASSDPQGAGNTIYF. The CDR3 DNA reads TGTGCCAGCAGTGATCCCCAGGGGGCCGGAAACACCATATATTTT. This chain uses TRBV2 with TRBJ1-3, with 8 bases lining up with TRBD1. Germline CDR1 reads SNHLY; CDR2 reads FYNNEI. The length of the CDR3 is 15 residues. Germline trimming cut 3 bases from V and 4 bases from J; bases unmatched to any gene: 5.

The rearrangement links TRBV18 to TRBJ2-1, with 7 bases that match TRBD1. Trimming took 2 bases from V and 7 from J; bases not matched to a gene: 8. Per germline, CDR1 KGHSH and CDR2 LQKENI. This CDR3 comprises 15 residues. The CDR3 region is CASSPEKGAFNEQFF. CDR3 DNA: TGTGCCAGCTCACCAGAGAAGGGGGCATTTAATGAGCAGTTCTTC. The complete variable domain, with remaining parts taken from reference TRBV18 and TRBJ2-1, reads NAGVMQNPRHLVRRRGQEARLRCSPMKGHSHVYWYRQLPEEGLKFMVYLQKENIIDESGMPKERFSAEFPKEGPSILRIQQVVRGDSAAYFCASSPEKGAFNEQFFGPGTRLTVL.

This chain joins TRBV9 and TRBJ1-4; 8 nucleotides align to TRBD1. The CDR3 spans 15 residues. V lost 2 bases to trimming and J lost 7 bases; unmatched junction nucleotides: 7. Germline CDR1 is SGDLS and CDR2 is YYNGEE. CDR3 in DNA: TGTGCCAGCAGCGTCAGGGGGCAGGAAGGTGAAAAACTGTTTTTT. It encodes CASSVRGQEGEKLFF.

The chain links TRBV16 to TRBJ2-7; D unresolved. The CDR3 sequence is 14 residues long. Germline V gene sequence: CDR1 KGHSY, CDR2 FQNENV. V lost 2 bases and J 2 bases, leaving 10 bases between the germline ends. This chain's CDR3 is CASSQGSWTYEQYF. The DNA for the CDR3 is TGTGCCAGCAGCCAAGGTAGCTGGACCTACGAGCAGTACTTC.

This clone was picked up a small number of times. CDR3 in DNA: TGTGCCAGCAGTTACCCGGGTTCCCGGGGGAATTCCGATGAGCAGTTCTTC. Amino acid sequence: CASSYPGSRGNSDEQFF. J is TRBJ2-1 and V is TRBV6-2 or TRBV6-3, with D tentatively TRBD2 (6 bases). CDR1 is MNHEY and CDR2 is SVGEGT in the germline V gene. There are 17 residues in the CDR3. V was cut by 2 bases and J by 8 bases, with 22 bases left in between.

The chain employs TRBV10-3 and TRBJ1-2; 8 bases are shared with TRBD1. This CDR3 is 13 amino acids long. The V gene's germline CDR1 is ENHRY and CDR2 SYGVKD. Trimming removed 7 bases from V and 8 bases from J; junction bases left unmatched: 9. The CDR3 protein is CAITQDRVLGYTF. The CDR3 coding sequence is TGTGCCATCACTCAGGACAGGGTCCTGGGCTACACCTTC.

This chain joins TRBV4-1 and TRBJ2-1; 8 bases agree with TRBD2. After removal of 4 bases from V and 9 bases from J, the junction contained 14 bases not matched to a gene. This CDR3 comprises 16 residues. Germline V gene sequence: CDR1 MGHRA, CDR2 YSYEKL. CDR3 sequence reads: CASSPQAGDRVREQFF. CDR3 sequence (DNA): TGCGCCAGCAGCCCCCAAGCGGGAGATAGGGTACGTGAGCAGTTCTTC.

The chain couples TRBV19 to TRBJ1-1; 7 bases are a match to TRBD1. Trimming removed 9 bases from V and 10 bases from J; junction bases left unmatched: 20. The CDR3 length is 15 residues. In germline, CDR1 is LNHDA, CDR2 SQIVND (reference sequence). For the CDR3, the DNA is TGTGCCAGCGCCCTTAATGACAGGGCGGTGTCGGTAGCTTTCTTT. It codes for CASALNDRAVSVAFF.

This clone was detected once. The chain has TRBV19 and TRBJ1-4; D is unclear. Germline CDR1 is LNHDA and CDR2 is SQIVND (reference sequence). V lost 4 bases, J lost 1 base, and 16 bases lay in between. The CDR3 consists of 17 residues. CDR3 protein: CASSKRDHWQTNEKLFF. For the CDR3, the DNA is TGTGCCAGTAGTAAGCGGGATCACTGGCAAACTAATGAAAAACTGTTTTTT.

This clone was counted once. The V and J genes are TRBV6-1 and TRBJ2-5, with D possibly matching TRBD2 (5 bases). The CDR3 consists of 13 residues. Germline V gives CDR1 MNHNS, CDR2 SASEGT. The V end was cut by 2 bases, the J end by 7 bases, with 11 bases between. CDR3 residues: CASSEQLVGTQYF. In DNA form, the CDR3 reads TGTGCCAGCAGTGAACAACTAGTGGGGACCCAGTACTTC.

The chain joins TRBV3-1 (or the pseudogene TRBV3-2) to TRBJ1-6, with 9 bases identical to TRBD1. V lost 4 bases and J lost 5; bases outside the gene matches: 6. The CDR3 covers 16 residues. From germline, CDR1 is LGHDT and CDR2 YNNKEL (reference sequence). The CDR3 region is CASSPRTGADNSPLHF. The CDR3 DNA reads as TGTGCCAGCAGCCCCCGGACAGGGGCCGATAATTCACCCCTCCACTTT.

The chain combines TRBV19 with TRBJ2-5, with D tentatively TRBD1 (6 bases). Trimming shortened V by 3 bases and J by 7 bases, and 15 bases separated the two germline ends. Per germline, CDR1 LNHDA and CDR2 SQIVND (reference sequence). The CDR3 covers 14 residues. CDR3 DNA: TGTGCCAGTAGTATTGGACAGCCGCAGGGGACCCAGTACTTC. This sequence encodes CASSIGQPQGTQYF.

The chain has TRBV5-3 and TRBJ1-1, with D uncertain. TRBV5-3 is an ORF, and what it does is uncertain. This CDR3 is built from 13 residues. V shed 4 bases and J shed 8 bases, with 15 bases lying between them. CDR3 nucleotides: TGTGCCAGAAGCCGAGCCAGCCCCGGGGAAGCTTTCTTT. Translation: CARSRASPGEAFF.

The chain uses TRBV5-8 and TRBJ2-1, with TRBD2 identical over 10 bases. Unmatched junction bases numbered 13, after V lost 4 bases and J lost 6 bases. CDR1 is SGHTS, CDR2 YDEGEE, per germline. This CDR3 comprises 17 residues. CDR3 loop: CASSGGTTSGDSNEQFF. CDR3 DNA: TGTGCCAGCAGCGGGGGAACAACTAGCGGGGACTCCAATGAGCAGTTCTTC.

CDR3 loop: CASRLSPGDQPQHF. In DNA form, the CDR3 reads TGTGCCAGCAGACTTTCCCCAGGGGATCAGCCCCAGCATTTT. The J gene is TRBJ1-5, the V gene TRBV6-5, with D perhaps TRBD1 (6 bases). The germline V gene has CDR1 MNHEY and CDR2 SVGAGI. V was trimmed by 6 bases and J by 5 bases, leaving 14 bases between them. This CDR3 region has 14 residues.